This T cell receptor (beta chain) comes out of a study of radiotherapy plus CTLA-4 blockade in lung cancer (dated by TCRdb to 2016 to 2019). Background on the whole study: Among the enrolled patients, about 19% had an objective response, and less than 40% reached disease control. General findings and caveats noted by the study authors: TCR clones derived from tumors expanded in peripheral blood after treatment with radiotherapy and ipilimumab. Early dynamic changes in blood T cell clones, together with increased serum interferon-beta after radiation, were reported as the strongest predictors of response.

As for this clone: The antigen it recognizes is unknown. No much larger clone exists at a distance of one base, and base qualities are not known.

The study evaluated CTLA-4 blockade (ipilimumab) given together with focal radiation therapy in patients who had chemo-refractory metastatic non-small-cell lung cancer. Receptor libraries were prepared by the immunoSEQ multiplex PCR assay. In its TCRdb copy, this immuneACCESS table keeps in-frame sequences only and misses some clones. Where compared with another copy, unresolved V genes explain less than half of these, and the others have no known cause. The sample has 80,000 to 100,000 clones on record, about 86% of them singletons. Jointly, the top ten make up 4.5% to 6% of the sample. V sheds 4 bases and J sheds 0 bases, leaving 11 bases between their ends. Via the germline V gene, CDR1 is SGHRS and CDR2 YFSETQ. The cysteine opens and the phenylalanine closes a CDR3 of 15 amino acids. CDR3 DNA is the only sequence kept; it has 45 bases, read in frame from the first base.

Sequenced here: peripheral blood, sampled from a patient treated with radiotherapy plus ipilimumab. The source is a human donor with non-small cell lung cancer that progressed on radiotherapy plus ipilimumab. Rearrangement joined TRBV5-1 to TRBJ2-1, with the D segment identity uncertain. The CDR3 region has the sequence CASSPDASSYNEQFF. The bases are TGCGCCAGCAGCCCCGACGCGAGCTCCTACAATGAGCAGTTCTTC.